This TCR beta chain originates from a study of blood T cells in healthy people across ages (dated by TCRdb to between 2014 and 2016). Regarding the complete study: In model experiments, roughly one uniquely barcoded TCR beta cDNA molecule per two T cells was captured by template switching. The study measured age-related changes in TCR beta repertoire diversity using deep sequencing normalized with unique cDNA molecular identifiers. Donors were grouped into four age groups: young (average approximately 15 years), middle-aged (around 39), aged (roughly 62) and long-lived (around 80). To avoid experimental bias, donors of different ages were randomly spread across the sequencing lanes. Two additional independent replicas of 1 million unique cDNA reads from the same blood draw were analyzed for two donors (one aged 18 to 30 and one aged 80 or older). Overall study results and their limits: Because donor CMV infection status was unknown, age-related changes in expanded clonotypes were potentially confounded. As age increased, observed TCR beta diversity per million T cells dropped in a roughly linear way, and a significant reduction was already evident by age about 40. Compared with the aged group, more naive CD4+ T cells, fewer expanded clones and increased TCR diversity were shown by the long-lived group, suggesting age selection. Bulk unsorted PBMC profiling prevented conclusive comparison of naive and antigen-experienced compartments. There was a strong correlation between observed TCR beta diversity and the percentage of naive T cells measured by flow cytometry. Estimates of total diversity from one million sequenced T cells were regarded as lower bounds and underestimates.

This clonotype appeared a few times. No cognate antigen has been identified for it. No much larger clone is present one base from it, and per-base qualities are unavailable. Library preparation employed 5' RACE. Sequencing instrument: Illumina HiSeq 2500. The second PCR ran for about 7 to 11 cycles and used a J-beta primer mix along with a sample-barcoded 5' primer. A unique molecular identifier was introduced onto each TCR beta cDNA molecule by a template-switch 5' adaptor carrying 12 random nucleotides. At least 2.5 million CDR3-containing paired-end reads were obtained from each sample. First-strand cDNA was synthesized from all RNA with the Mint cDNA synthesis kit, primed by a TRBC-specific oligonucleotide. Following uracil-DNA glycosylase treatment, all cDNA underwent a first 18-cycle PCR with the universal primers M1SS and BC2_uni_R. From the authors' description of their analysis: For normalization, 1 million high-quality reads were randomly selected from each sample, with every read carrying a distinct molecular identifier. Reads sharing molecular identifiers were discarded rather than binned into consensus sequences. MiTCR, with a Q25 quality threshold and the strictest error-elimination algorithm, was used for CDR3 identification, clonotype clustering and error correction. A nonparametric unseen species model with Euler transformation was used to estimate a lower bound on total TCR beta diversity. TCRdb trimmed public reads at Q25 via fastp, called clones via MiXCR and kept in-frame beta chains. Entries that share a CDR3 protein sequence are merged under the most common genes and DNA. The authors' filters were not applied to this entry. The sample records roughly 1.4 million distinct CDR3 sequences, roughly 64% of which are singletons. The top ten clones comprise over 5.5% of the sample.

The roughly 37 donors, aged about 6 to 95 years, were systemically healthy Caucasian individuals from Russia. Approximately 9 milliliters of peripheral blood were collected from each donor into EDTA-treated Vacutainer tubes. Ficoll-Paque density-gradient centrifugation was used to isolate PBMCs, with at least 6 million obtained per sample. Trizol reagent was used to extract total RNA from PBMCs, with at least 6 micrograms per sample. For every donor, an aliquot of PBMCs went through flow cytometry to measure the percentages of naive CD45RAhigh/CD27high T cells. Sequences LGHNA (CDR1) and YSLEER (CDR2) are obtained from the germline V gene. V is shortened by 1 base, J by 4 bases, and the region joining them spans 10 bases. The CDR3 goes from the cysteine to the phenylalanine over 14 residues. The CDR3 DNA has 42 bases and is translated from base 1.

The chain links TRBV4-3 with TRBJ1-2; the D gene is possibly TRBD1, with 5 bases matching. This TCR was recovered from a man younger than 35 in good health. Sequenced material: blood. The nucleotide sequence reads TGCGCCAGCAGCCAAGGGGACTTCCTCTATGGCTACACCTTC. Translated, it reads CASSQGDFLYGYTF.